The T cell receptor beta chain described here comes from a study of cytomegalovirus exposure and HLA in healthy donors. Germline V lookup: CDR1 SNHLY, CDR2 FYNNEI. V was pared by 4 bases and J by 0 bases, with 13 bases between. There are 16 residues in the CDR3. This PCR relied on a set of 60 Vbeta primers and 13 Jbeta primers. The table came from immunoSEQ multiplex PCR; TCRdb's copy has only in-frame clones and leaves some out. The data show approximately 140,000 clones, with more than 60% seen just once and around 1.7% held by the top ten. This clone was recorded a few times. The genes are TRBV2 and TRBJ1-5, with D perhaps TRBD1 (5 bases). The specimen sequenced was PBMCs. This TCR was sampled from a female donor in good health and CMV-seronegative. In DNA, the CDR3 is TGTGCCAGCAGTGGTATACAGGCGTATAGCAATCAGCCCCAGCATTTT. Its protein is CASSGIQAYSNQPQHF. Full variable domain (outside the CDR3, taken from reference TRBV2 and TRBJ1-5): EPEVTQTPSHQVTQMGQEVILRCVPISNHLYFYWYRQILGQKVEFLVSFYNNEISEKSEIFDDQFSVERPDGSNFTLKIRSTKLEDSAMYFCASSGIQAYSNQPQHFGDGTRLSIL.